The rows below give T cell receptor beta chains drawn from one sample of a study of vaccination and CD4 T cells after COVID-19. From the PCR reads, TCRdb called clonotypes with MiXCR, one entry per CDR3 protein. The sample lists about 15,000 distinct CDR3 sequences, around a third seen once, with roughly a third in the top ten. Their antigen targets remain unknown. The sample consisted of cultured CD4+ T cells from blood. All receptors derive from a human donor with COVID-19. Both conserved end residues are part of each CDR3. The D gene is left open where the match is weak. A clone size is listed for some rows: how often the clone was seen (once, few, many), or a class if it is expanded.

TRBV7-2,TRBD2,TRBJ2-3,few,CASSFPNNKRGAEHSTDTQYF,TGTGCCAGCAGCTTTCCTAACAACAAGCGGGGGGCAGAACATAGCACAGATACGCAGTATTTT
TRBV20-1,.,TRBJ1-5,.,CSARDPGRRGNQPQHF,TGCAGTGCTAGAGATCCGGGGCGTCGCGGCAATCAGCCCCAGCATTTT
TRBV19,.,TRBJ1-6,.,CASSIEKGRASPLHF,TGTGCCAGTAGTATAGAGAAGGGGCGGGCTTCACCCCTCCACTTT
TRBV5-5,.,TRBJ1-6,few,CASSLGQLGPLHF,TGTGCCAGCAGCTTGGGACAGTTGGGTCCCCTCCACTTT
TRBV19,.,TRBJ1-1,few,CASSIDRGKAEAFF,TGTGCCAGTAGTATAGATCGAGGGAAGGCTGAAGCTTTCTTT
TRBV20-1,.,TRBJ2-1,.,CSARTYVTGQTQASYNEQFF,TGCAGTGCTCGGACCTATGTTACGGGCCAAACCCAGGCATCCTACAATGAGCAGTTCTTC
TRBV20-1,.,TRBJ1-3,few,CSASSRGNSGNTIYF,TGCAGTGCTAGTTCAAGGGGCAACTCTGGAAACACCATATATTTT
TRBV20-1,.,TRBJ2-1,.,CSARLPSSYNEQFF,TGCAGTGCTAGACTGCCGAGCTCCTACAATGAGCAGTTCTTC
TRBV2,.,TRBJ2-5,.,CASSSGETQYF,TGTGCCAGCAGTTCAGGGGAGACCCAGTACTTC
TRBV27,.,TRBJ1-4,.,CASSHRDREKLFF,TGTGCCAGCAGCCACCGGGACCGGGAAAAACTGTTTTTT
TRBV20-1,TRBD1,TRBJ2-7,.,CSAATGGYSDF,TGCAGTGCGGCTACAGGGGGCTATTCAGACTTC
TRBV28,.,TRBJ1-2,.,CASSRSGLGANYGYTF,TGTGCCAGCAGTCGGTCGGGGCTTGGAGCTAACTATGGCTACACCTTC
TRBV16,.,TRBJ2-2,.,CASSQSGLSTGELFF,TGTGCCAGCAGCCAATCAGGGTTAAGCACCGGGGAGCTGTTTTTT
TRBV5-6,.,TRBJ1-6,.,CASSLKGSPLHF,TGTGCCAGCAGCTTGAAGGGTTCACCCCTCCACTTT
TRBV12-3/TRBV12-4,.,TRBJ1-6,.,CASSSALSPSPLHF,TGTGCCAGCAGTTCGGCCCTTTCCCCATCACCCCTCCACTTT
TRBV29-1,.,TRBJ1-2,.,CSDKGQIGGYTF,TGCAGCGATAAGGGCCAAATCGGGGGCTACACCTTC
TRBV7-3,.,TRBJ1-2,.,CASSLNPPFEGAGYTF,TGTGCCAGCAGCTTAAACCCCCCCTTCGAGGGCGCTGGCTACACCTTC
TRBV6-1,.,TRBJ1-1,few,CASRAPPAVNTEAFF,TGTGCCAGCAGGGCCCCCCCGGCGGTAAACACTGAAGCTTTCTTT
TRBV7-9,.,TRBJ1-6,few,CASSLEGVGSPLHF,TGTGCCAGCAGCTTGGAGGGTGTGGGATCACCCCTCCACTTT
TRBV14,.,TRBJ2-5,.,CASSLGGAETQYF,TGTGCCAGCAGTTTAGGGGGAGCAGAGACCCAGTACTTC
TRBV5-1,TRBD1,TRBJ2-2,.,CASSLSSRDRVAGELFF,TGCGCCAGCAGCTTGAGTAGTCGGGACAGGGTTGCCGGGGAGCTGTTTTTT
TRBV27,.,TRBJ2-1,.,CASSSGLFNEQFF,TGTGCCAGCAGTTCCGGACTTTTCAATGAGCAGTTCTTC
TRBV5-4,.,TRBJ2-2,.,CASSLAGFTNTGELFF,TGTGCCAGCAGCTTGGCAGGCTTTACGAACACCGGGGAGCTGTTTTTT
TRBV7-2,.,TRBJ1-5,medium-sized,CASSPNLGNQPQHF,TGTGCCAGCAGCCCTAACTTGGGGAATCAGCCCCAGCATTTT
TRBV6-5,.,TRBJ1-1,few,CASSYSPRSLNTEAFF,TGTGCCAGCAGTTACTCCCCGCGGTCCTTGAACACTGAAGCTTTCTTT
TRBV15,TRBD1,TRBJ1-3,medium-sized,CATSWDRGNGNTIYF,TGTGCCACCAGCTGGGACAGGGGGAATGGAAACACCATATATTTT
TRBV24-1,TRBD1,TRBJ2-7,.,CATSDSPGQGVDEQYF,TGTGCCACCAGTGATTCCCCAGGACAGGGTGTTGACGAGCAGTACTTC
TRBV2,.,TRBJ2-7,.,CASSPQLKGSYEQYF,TGTGCCAGCAGTCCACAGTTAAAAGGCTCCTACGAGCAGTACTTC